Following are 17 T cell receptor beta chains from one sample sequenced in a study of cytomegalovirus exposure and HLA in healthy donors (dated by TCRdb to 2015 to 2018). The receptor library was made with the immunoSEQ multiplex PCR assay. For the multiplex PCR, a mixture combining 60 forward primers for TCR Vbeta segments and 13 reverse primers for TCR Jbeta segments was used. TCRdb holds this immuneACCESS table with in-frame rearrangements only. Some clones are missing; in checked studies, unresolved V genes explain under half, and the rest has no known cause. For this sample the table gives about 92,000 clones, of which 60% to 80% were detected only once. The top ten clones comprise about 7% of the sample. Sequenced material: PBMCs. The receptors come from a middle-aged man in good health and CMV-seropositive.

V usage is TRBV23-1 and J usage is TRBJ1-6; weak D call: TRBD1 (5 bases). TRBV23-1 is filed as an ORF, its function uncertain. The CDR3 consists of 17 residues. V lost 5 bases and J 0 bases, leaving 14 bases between the germline ends. CDR3 sequence reads: CASSAGRGSSYNSPLHF. In DNA form, the CDR3 reads TGCGCCAGCAGTGCCGGGAGGGGTAGCTCCTATAATTCACCCCTCCACTTT.

The chain is built from TRBV5-1 and TRBJ2-3; 7 nucleotides line up with TRBD2. Unmatched junction bases numbered 8, after V lost 0 bases and J lost 1 base. The CDR3 consists of 17 residues. Germline assignment: CDR1 SGHRS and CDR2 YFSETQ. This CDR3 is CASSLVGTTSGTDTQYF. The DNA of the CDR3 is TGCGCCAGCAGCTTGGTGGGGACTACATCTGGCACAGATACGCAGTATTTT.

The chain has TRBV5-1 and TRBJ2-2, with D possibly being TRBD1 (5 bases). Trimming pared 0 bases from V and 1 base from J, leaving 10 bases between. Germline V gives CDR1 SGHRS, CDR2 YFSETQ. The CDR3 loop spans 16 amino acids. This CDR3 is CASSLVWTLNTGELFF. The DNA for the CDR3 is TGCGCCAGCAGCTTGGTTTGGACACTGAACACCGGGGAGCTGTTTTTT.

The rearrangement joins TRBV7-2 to TRBJ1-3; 7 bases fit TRBD1. The J segment lost 4 bases and the V segment lost 7 bases, leaving 7 bases of the junction unmatched. Germline values: CDR1 SGHTA, CDR2 FQGNSA. The CDR3 sequence is 14 residues long. CDR3 nucleotides: TGTGCCAGCAACAAACAGGGGAAAGGAAACACCATATATTTT. It yields the protein CASNKQGKGNTIYF.

The chain combines TRBV19 with TRBJ1-2; D is possibly TRBD1 (6 bases). The V and J ends lost 1 base and 5 bases respectively, with 11 bases between them. The CDR3 loop spans 14 amino acids. Looked up from germline, CDR1 is LNHDA and CDR2 is SQIVND (reference sequence). DNA for the CDR3: TGTGCCAGTAGTATAGCGACAGGAGAATATGGCTACACCTTC. This sequence encodes CASSIATGEYGYTF.

This chain uses TRBV2 with TRBJ2-2; 7 bases match TRBD2. This CDR3 spans 14 amino acids. V gave up 6 bases and J gave up 2 bases; unmatched junction bases: 3. The germline gives CDR1 SNHLY, CDR2 FYNNEI. The DNA for the CDR3 is TGTGCCAGCAGGGGGGGGGTCAACACCGGGGAGCTGTTTTTT. Protein product: CASRGGVNTGELFF.

To note about this clone: The junction and the germline gene differ at one end; a read error may be behind it. The rearrangement links TRBV30 to TRBJ1-5; D not resolved. Germline loops: CDR1 GTSNPN, CDR2 SVGIG (reference sequence). This CDR3 contains 14 residues. The CDR3 spells CAWSVSGDGQPQNF. The CDR3 DNA sequence: TGTGCCTGGAGTGTATCCGGGGATGGGCAGCCCCAGAATTTT.

The chain couples TRBV7-3 to TRBJ1-1; a possible D gene is TRBD1 (5 bases). Germline V gene sequence: CDR1 SGHTA, CDR2 FQGTGA. The CDR3 has 15 amino acids. Trimming stripped 1 base from V and 6 bases from J, with 15 bases between. This CDR3 is CASSLMGGLGAEAFF. The CDR3 DNA sequence: TGTGCCAGCAGCTTAATGGGGGGGTTAGGTGCTGAAGCTTTCTTT.

A remark on this clone: One end of the junction is discordant with germline, which a read error may explain. This CDR3 reads CASSEAAGTNYGYPF. DNA of the CDR3: TGTGCCAGCAGTGAAGCGGCAGGGACAAACTATGGCTACCCCTTC. The J gene is TRBJ1-2, the V gene TRBV6-1, with D possibly TRBD1 on 6 matching bases. The V gene's germline CDR1 is MNHNS and CDR2 SASEGT. The CDR3 contains 15 residues.

J is TRBJ2-2 and V is TRBV4-1, with D hard to call. V was clipped by 0 bases and J by 1 base, with 6 bases between them. CDR3 length: 15 amino acids. CDR1 and CDR2 (germline): MGHRA, YSYEKL. The CDR3 DNA sequence: TGCGCCAGCAGCCAAGATCGTTTGAACACCGGGGAGCTGTTTTTT. It encodes CASSQDRLNTGELFF.

V is TRBV5-5 and J is TRBJ2-1; 9 nucleotides match TRBD2. The CDR3 contains 16 residues. Trimming at V came to 1 base and at J to 0 bases, leaving 2 bases not matched to a gene. Germline-derived CDR1 and CDR2 are SGHKS and YYEKEE (reference sequence). The CDR3 is CASSLLAGASYNEQFF. The CDR3 DNA reads as TGTGCCAGCAGCTTGTTAGCGGGGGCCTCCTACAATGAGCAGTTCTTC.

As regards this clone: A read error may produce the germline difference seen at one junction end. The rearrangement links TRBV19 to TRBJ1-2; 7 bases map to TRBD1. Germline V gene sequence: CDR1 LNHDA, CDR2 SQIVND (reference sequence). CDR3 size: 16 residues. This CDR3 reads CASSTPGTAPSEGYPF. The CDR3 coding sequence is TGTGCCAGTAGTACCCCCGGGACAGCACCCTCTGAGGGCTACCCCTTC.

The chain carries TRBV9 and TRBJ2-7; TRBD2 is a possible D gene (5 bases). The CDR3 extends over 15 amino acids. Trimming cost V 4 bases and J 0 bases, with 14 bases left between them. The V gene's germline CDR1 is SGDLS and CDR2 YYNGEE. CDR3: CASSYRFGSSYEQYF. The CDR3 DNA follows: TGTGCCAGCAGCTACAGATTTGGGAGCTCCTACGAGCAGTACTTC.

The genes are TRBV14 and TRBJ2-5, with D possibly being TRBD2 (5 bases). The V and J ends lost 1 base and 4 bases respectively, with 19 bases between them. This CDR3 has 17 amino acids. In germline, CDR1 is SGHDN, CDR2 FVKESK. The CDR3 DNA follows: TGTGCCAGCAGCCAAGCCGGGGATCCCCGGGAACGAGAGACCCAGTACTTC. This encodes CASSQAGDPRERETQYF. The entire variable domain, with the rest obtained from reference TRBV14 and TRBJ2-5, is as follows: EAGVTQFPSHSVIEKGQTVTLRCDPISGHDNLYWYRRVMGKEIKFLLHFVKESKQDESGMPNNRFLAERTGGTYSTLKVQPAELEDSGVYFCASSQAGDPRERETQYFGPGTRLLVL.

The chain recombines TRBV19 with TRBJ1-5; 10 bases agree with TRBD1. Germline CDR1 reads LNHDA; CDR2 reads SQIVND (reference sequence). The CDR3 contains 17 residues. Trimming removed 3 bases from V and 2 bases from J; junction bases left unmatched: 7. As DNA, the CDR3 is TGTGCCAGTAGTATCGGCGGGACAGGGGCACGCAATCAGCCCCAGCATTTT. Protein sequence: CASSIGGTGARNQPQHF.

This rearrangement joins TRBV4-1 to TRBJ1-2, with a weak D call TRBD1 (5 bases). V lost 4 bases, J lost 0 bases, and 9 bases lay in between. The CDR3 is 14 amino acids. Germline CDR1 and CDR2: MGHRA and YSYEKL. The CDR3 here is CASSPTGANYGYTF. The CDR3 nucleotides are TGCGCCAGCAGCCCTACGGGGGCTAACTATGGCTACACCTTC.

This chain uses TRBV11-2 with TRBJ2-1; 13 nucleotides line up with TRBD2. CDR1 and CDR2 (germline): SGHAT, FQNNGV. V shed 2 bases and J 15 bases; nucleotides not matched to a gene: 7. CDR3 length: 14 amino acids. The CDR3 bases are TGTGCCAGCAGCTTAAGACTAGCGGGGGGCCCGTCGTTCTTC. It specifies CASSLRLAGGPSFF.